The clone carrying this T cell receptor (beta chain) was seen at least ten times. Its specificity is unknown. CDR3 regions were amplified by Arm-PCR using iRepertoire HTBI primers to build TCR beta libraries. TCRdb fed the multiplex PCR reads into MiXCR, producing one record per CDR3 protein. The sample lists over 450,000 distinct CDR3 sequences, about 22% occurring once. V shed 5 bases, J shed 8 bases, and the junction held 7 bases outside the gene matches. This CDR3 is built from 15 residues. The entry originates in a study of regulatory T cells in long-lasting Graves disease. Study context: Disease was considered persistent Graves' disease after over 5 years of antithyroid drugs (with positive TSH receptor antibodies). General study results and limits: There was favoring of TRBV28, TRBJ1-2 and TRBJ2-5 in persistent disease. Limited sample numbers may have lowered accuracy.

The sample's time point: persistent/refractory GD, antithyroid drugs over 5 years with positive TRAb. Researchers made the TCR library from RNA that was extracted from PBMCs. A blood draw put about 9 milliliters of peripheral blood into EDTA tubes. This clonotype originated in a female donor with Graves disease. This chain uses TRBV12-3 or TRBV12-4 with TRBJ2-5; 14 bases are shared with TRBD2. This material consisted of peripheral blood mononuclear cells (PBMCs), taken when the disease was refractory, from a patient treated with antithyroid drugs. Here the CDR3 reads CASSTGTSGSRTQYF. The CDR3, as DNA: TGTGCCAGCAGTACTGGGACTAGCGGGAGTCGAACCCAGTACTTC.